The next 21 T cell receptor beta chains were all read from a single sample in a study of tumor and adjacent non-tumor tissue in lung cancer. A modified ARM-PCR protocol with three rounds of nested PCR amplified TCRbeta. Via MiXCR, TCRdb re-called the multiplex PCR reads, giving one row per CDR3 protein. The sample holds 200,000 to 250,000 distinct CDR3 sequences; 60% to 85% are singletons and the top ten take roughly a quarter. This sample's RNA came from whole unsorted tissue. The material sequenced was lung tumor tissue. Receptors were obtained from a man in his 60s with non-small cell lung cancer.

This chain connects TRBV20-1 to TRBJ2-1, with 8 bases identical to TRBD2. Germline CDR1 DFQATT, CDR2 SNEGSKA (reference sequence). CDR3 length: 14 residues. This CDR3 is CSNTDGGAGNEQFF. The CDR3 coding sequence is TGCAGCAATACGGACGGGGGGGCTGGTAATGAGCAGTTCTTC.

This clonotype occurred once. CDR3 protein: CASSQEGSLSYNEQFF. The CDR3 DNA reads TGCGCCAGCAGCCAAGAGGGGAGCCTCTCCTACAATGAGCAGTTCTTC. The chain recombines TRBV4-3 with TRBJ2-1; perhaps TRBD2 as D (5 bases). CDR1 and CDR2 (germline): LGHNA, YSLEER. V lost 0 bases and J 0 bases, leaving 9 bases between the germline ends. The CDR3 consists of 16 residues.

This clonotype was observed a handful of times. This may arise from a read error, as a much more abundant clone is one base away. The CDR3 ends on some other residue instead of the conserved phenylalanine or tryptophan, so this is likely a read error. The chain joins TRBV12-3 or TRBV12-4 to TRBJ1-1; D call uncertain. The CDR3 is 14 residues long. V was cut by 4 bases and J by 4 bases, with 13 bases left in between. Here the CDR3 reads CASSSQLGGTEAFY. CDR3 DNA sequence: TGTGCCAGCAGTTCACAACTGGGAGGCACTGAAGCTTTCTAT.

This clonotype was recorded a few times. The CDR3 loop is CASSLVGSTGELFF. DNA for the CDR3: TGTGCCAGCAGCTTGGTCGGGTCCACCGGGGAGCTGTTTTTT. The chain recombines TRBV5-5 with TRBJ2-2, with no clear D. This CDR3 has 14 amino acids. V was pared by 0 bases and J by 4 bases, with 7 bases between. Per the germline V gene, CDR1 is SGHKS and CDR2 is YYEKEE (reference sequence).

Remarks on this clonotype: It is likely a read error, because the conserved phenylalanine at the end of the CDR3 is missing. CDR3 region: CASSSPDRAPLHY. Written as DNA, the CDR3 is TGTGCCAGCAGTTCCCCCGACAGGGCGCCCCTCCACTAT. The chain uses TRBV6-6 and TRBJ1-6, with 7 bases that match TRBD1. The CDR3 length is 13 residues. With 4 bases clipped from V and 13 bases from J, the junction kept 7 bases outside the gene matches. Germline V gene data show CDR1 as MNHNY and CDR2 as SVGAGI (reference sequence).

The chain combines TRBV18 with TRBJ2-1; D is unresolved. V lost 1 base and J lost 9, with 10 bases in between. Germline V gives CDR1 KGHSH, CDR2 LQKENI. This CDR3 has 13 amino acids. As DNA, the CDR3 is TGTGCCAGCTCACCACGTTCTAGTCCTGAGCAGTTCTTC. Its protein product is CASSPRSSPEQFF.

The chain uses TRBV29-1 and TRBJ2-1, with D possibly TRBD1 on 5 matching bases. Germline CDR1 and CDR2: SQVTM and ANQGSEA. CDR3 length: 13 amino acids. Trimming pared 4 bases from V and 9 bases from J, leaving 16 bases between. CDR3 in DNA: TGCAGCGTTGGGGGCACCCACTGCAGTGAGCAGTTCTTC. Protein product: CSVGGTHCSEQFF.

In its sample, this clonotype was seen many times. J is TRBJ1-5 and V is TRBV12-3 or TRBV12-4; 7 bases map to TRBD1. J was trimmed by 4 bases and V by 4 bases; bases with no gene match: 7. This CDR3 spans 15 amino acids. The CDR3 protein is CASSSPAGGNQPQHF. The CDR3 DNA sequence: TGTGCCAGCAGTTCCCCGGCAGGGGGGAATCAGCCCCAGCATTTT.

This clonotype was seen at least ten times. V usage is TRBV29-1 and J usage is TRBJ1-2; D may be TRBD1 (5 bases). CDR1 and CDR2 (germline): SQVTM, ANQGSEA. The V gene lost 2 bases and the J gene lost 6 bases, with 16 bases spanning the gap. This CDR3 region has 14 residues. DNA for the CDR3: TGCAGCGTTGAAAAGGGGCGCTCCTTCAATGGCTACACCTTC. Translating it yields CSVEKGRSFNGYTF.

The CDR3 DNA reads TGTGCCAGCAGTCAGTTAGGGGGGATGAACACTGAAGCTTTCTTT. Translation: CASSQLGGMNTEAFF. The chain links TRBV7-2 to TRBJ1-1, with D perhaps TRBD1 (6 bases). The CDR3 is 15 amino acids. V gave up 6 bases and J gave up 0 bases, with 14 bases separating them. Germline CDR1 SGHTA, CDR2 FQGNSA.

This clonotype has at least ten counts. DNA for the CDR3: TGCAGCACTGTGAGGGGGAGCCAATTTCATGAAGCTTTCTTT. Translation: CSTVRGSQFHEAFF. The rearrangement links TRBV29-1 to TRBJ1-1; weak D call: TRBD1 (6 bases). The ends were cut back, 8 bases at V and 7 bases at J, with 23 bases in the middle. CDR1 is SQVTM and CDR2 is ANQGSEA in the germline V gene. The CDR3 has 14 residues.

A remark on this clonotype: Just one base apart from a much larger clone, this may be a read error. The gene calls are TRBV4-3 and TRBJ2-3, with unresolved D. Germline V gene lookup returns CDR1 LGHNA and CDR2 YSLEER. The CDR3 runs 13 residues. In DNA, the CDR3 is TGCGCCAGCAGCCAAGAAGGGCATGATAGGCAGTATTTT. The encoded protein is CASSQEGHDRQYF.

This chain links TRBV6-1 with TRBJ2-1, with a tentative D call TRBD2 (7 bases). Trimming removed 8 bases from V and 8 bases from J, with 19 bases in between. The CDR3 runs 14 residues. Germline lookup yields CDR1 MNHNS and CDR2 SASEGT. The CDR3 sequence: CASCAISGGDEQFF. CDR3 bases: TGTGCCAGCTGTGCCATTTCGGGGGGCGATGAGCAGTTCTTC.

A remark on this clonotype: At one of its ends the junction is not consistent with the germline gene, which may arise from a read error. V gene TRBV29-1 combines with J gene TRBJ2-7, with D possibly TRBD2 on 5 matching bases. The CDR3 has 13 residues. Germline V gene lookup returns CDR1 SQVTM and CDR2 ANQGSEA. The CDR3 region has the DNA TGTAGCGTTGAGGAGATCGGGGAGCGGGAGCAGTACTTC. It codes for CSVEEIGEREQYF.

As concerns this clonotype: One base away lies a much larger clone, so this may be a sequencing read error. The chain carries TRBV29-1 and TRBJ2-2; weak D call: TRBD1 (6 bases). There are 13 residues in the CDR3. Germline CDR1 is SQVTM and CDR2 is ANQGSEA. Trimming cost V 3 bases and J 6 bases, with 11 bases left between them. The CDR3 DNA reads as TGCAGCGTTGACCGCTCAGGGGCCGGGGAGCTGTTTTTT. Protein: CSVDRSGAGELFF.

A note on this clonotype: Its ends do not fully match the called genes, so a read error is possible. The gene calls are TRBV6-1 and TRBJ1-1, with TRBD1 matching over 9 bases. Germline CDR1 reads MNHNS; CDR2 reads SASEGT. CDR3 length equals 15 residues. The CDR3 DNA sequence: TGTGCCAACAGGACAGGGGCCAACATGAACACTGAAGCTTCCTTT. Its protein is CANRTGANMNTEASF.

CDR3 region: CSVSGPSYEQYF. In DNA form, the CDR3 reads TGCAGTGTTAGTGGACCCTCCTACGAGCAGTACTTC. This chain uses TRBV20-1 with TRBJ2-7; D gene unclear. Germline-derived CDR1 and CDR2 are DFQATT and SNEGSKA (reference sequence). The V and J ends lost 7 bases and 0 bases respectively, with 10 bases between them. The CDR3 contains 12 residues.

The chain recombines TRBV30 with TRBJ2-7; D is uncertain. Germline CDR1 and CDR2: GTSNPN and SVGIG (reference sequence). The CDR3 contains 13 residues. The V end lost 0 bases, the J end lost 4 bases, and 10 bases lay between the germline ends. In DNA, the CDR3 is TGTGCCTGGAGTGTGGCGGATCAATACGAGCAGTACTTC. Its protein is CAWSVADQYEQYF.

As concerns this clonotype: With a much larger clone just one base away, this may be a read error. This chain connects TRBV5-5 to TRBJ1-1; the D is unclear. The germline CDR1 and CDR2 sequences are SGHKS and YYEKEE (reference sequence). V was trimmed by 0 bases and J by 5 bases, leaving 17 bases between them. The CDR3 consists of 16 residues. Here the CDR3 reads CASSLVVNKEVTEAFF. The CDR3 nucleotides read TGTGCCAGCAGCTTGGTTGTCAATAAAGAGGTTACTGAAGCTTTCTTT.

The sample holds one count of this clonotype. A much larger clone differs by one base, so this may be a read error. Here the CDR3 DNA reads TGCAGTGCTGACAGGCCTCAGCGGTACAATGAGCAGTTCTTC. It specifies CSADRPQRYNEQFF. The chain uses TRBV20-1 and TRBJ2-1; TRBD1 might be the D (6 bases). Germline CDR1 is DFQATT and CDR2 is SNEGSKA (reference sequence). The CDR3 contains 14 residues. Trimming shortened V by 5 bases and J by 4 bases, and 15 bases separated the two germline ends.

The chain carries TRBV5-4 and TRBJ1-2, with unresolved D. CDR1 and CDR2 from the germline V gene are SGHNT and YYREEE (reference sequence). CDR3 length: 14 amino acids. Trimming pared 1 base from V and 8 bases from J, leaving 15 bases between. CDR3 nucleotides: TGTGCCAGCAGCTTGAATTTAGGGATCTACGGCTACACCTTC. It yields the protein CASSLNLGIYGYTF.